Following are 5 T cell receptor beta chains from one sample sequenced in a study of T-cell reconstitution after alpha-beta-depleted transplantation in children. Unique molecular identifiers were incorporated when the TCRbeta library was constructed. A single record per CDR3 protein comes from TCRdb applying MiXCR to the PCR reads. The table has more than 450,000 distinct CDR3 sequences, approximately 20% seen once. The material sequenced was PBMCs from the stem cell graft donor, taken from the stem cell graft. Receptors originate from a human donor who donated a stem cell graft to a child with acute lymphoblastic leukemia.

The V call is TRBV12-3 or TRBV12-4, the J call TRBJ2-5, with a weak D call TRBD1 (6 bases). The V end lost 4 bases, the J end lost 9 bases, and 12 bases lay between the germline ends. CDR3 size: 12 residues. The CDR3 DNA reads TGTGCCAGCAGTTCGCTCCAGGGGTCCCAGTACTTC. Its protein product is CASSSLQGSQYF.

The rearrangement links TRBV12-3 or TRBV12-4 to TRBJ1-2; 7 bases map to TRBD1. The length of the CDR3 is 18 residues. Unmatched junction bases numbered 19, after V lost 6 bases and J lost 3 bases. The CDR3 region has the DNA TGTGCCAGCAGGTGGGACAGCCAACAAGCCTACGGGCACTATGGCTACACCTTC. The encoded protein is CASRWDSQQAYGHYGYTF.

The V gene is TRBV4-1, the J gene TRBJ1-1; D is uncertain. The V gene lost 1 base and the J gene lost 2 bases, with 14 bases spanning the gap. This CDR3 region has 16 residues. Germline V gene data show CDR1 as MGHRA and CDR2 as YSYEKL. The CDR3 coding sequence is TGCGCCAGCAGCCAAGTAACACCGCGGATAAACACTGAAGCTTTCTTT. Its protein product is CASSQVTPRINTEAFF.

This clonotype has a handful of counts. The chain joins TRBV29-1 to TRBJ2-1; 11 nucleotides agree with TRBD2. Germline-derived CDR1 and CDR2 are SQVTM and ANQGSEA. This CDR3 contains 14 residues. V lost 4 bases, J lost 5 bases, and 4 bases stayed unmatched. CDR3 DNA: TGCAGCGTTGTACTACTAGCGGGAGACAATGAGCAGTTCTTC. It yields the protein CSVVLLAGDNEQFF.

The table lists this clonotype with a few counts. V gene TRBV5-1 combines with J gene TRBJ2-7, with a possible D match to TRBD2 (6 bases). Germline values: CDR1 SGHRS, CDR2 YFSETQ. Trimming took off 4 bases at V and 6 bases at J, with 14 bases between the two ends. The CDR3 runs to 13 residues. In nucleotides, the CDR3 is TGCGCCAGCAGCCTCCCGGGACTGGGCGAGCAGTACTTC. This encodes CASSLPGLGEQYF.